Below, 12 T cell receptor beta chains from the same sample are listed, as sequenced in a study of control samples from healthy donors and cancer patients. Assay used: immunoSEQ multiplex PCR; TCRdb lists only in-frame clones, some missing. The profile covers 150,000 to 200,000 clones, with approximately 94% appearing a single time and about 1.4% taken by the ten largest. The sequencing input was blood. These receptors were obtained from a young man in good health.

This clone appeared once. The chain uses TRBV6-5 and TRBJ1-6; 7 positions agree with TRBD1. Germline-derived CDR1 and CDR2 are MNHEY and SVGAGI. V shed 7 bases and J 7 bases; nucleotides not matched to a gene: 10. This CDR3 region has 15 residues. The CDR3 bases are TGTGCCAGCAAGGGACAGCAGAGTGTAAATTCACCCCTCCACTTT. Protein sequence: CASKGQQSVNSPLHF.

This chain uses TRBV6-5 with TRBJ1-1; the D gene is possibly TRBD1 (5 bases). Germline CDR1 and CDR2: MNHEY and SVGAGI. V dropped 6 bases and J dropped 4 bases, with 9 bases sitting between them. CDR3 length: 12 residues. The CDR3 region is CASRGPGTEAFF. The DNA for the CDR3 is TGTGCCAGCAGGGGGCCGGGCACTGAAGCTTTCTTT.

This clone was picked up a small number of times. The V and J genes are TRBV23-1 and TRBJ2-7, with D maybe TRBD2 (5 bases). TRBV23-1 is given ORF status, its function remaining uncertain. The CDR3 is 17 residues long. V lost 0 bases and J lost 0, with 15 bases in between. CDR3: CASSQSEEGETSYEQYF. The CDR3 DNA follows: TGCGCCAGCAGTCAATCGGAAGAGGGAGAAACCTCCTACGAGCAGTACTTC.

The chain couples TRBV6-1 to TRBJ1-6; no reliable D call. Deletions cut 2 bases from V and 9 bases from J, with 11 bases between. The CDR3 runs to 14 residues. Germline CDR1 MNHNS, CDR2 SASEGT. The CDR3 DNA follows: TGTGCCAGCAGTGAATTATGGGCAGCTTCACCCCTCCACTTT. Protein sequence: CASSELWAASPLHF.

The chain joins TRBV30 to TRBJ1-4; no definite D call. Trimming pared 4 bases from V and 5 bases from J, leaving 14 bases between. CDR3 size: 14 residues. The germline CDR1 and CDR2 sequences are GTSNPN and SVGIG (reference sequence). CDR3 protein: CAWTPPGINEKLFF. The CDR3 region has the DNA TGTGCCTGGACCCCGCCCGGGATAAATGAAAAACTGTTTTTT.

The chain carries TRBV9 and TRBJ2-5; D remains ambiguous. V was clipped by 0 bases and J by 4 bases, with 10 bases between them. The length of the CDR3 is 14 residues. Germline V gene lookup returns CDR1 SGDLS and CDR2 YYNGEE. CDR3 protein: CASSVAPNPETQYF. CDR3 nucleotide sequence: TGTGCCAGCAGCGTAGCCCCCAATCCAGAGACCCAGTACTTC.

The chain recombines TRBV5-1 with TRBJ2-1; a possible D gene is TRBD1 (5 bases). V lost 6 bases to trimming and J lost 11 bases, with 24 bases between them. Germline V gene data show CDR1 as SGHRS and CDR2 as YFSETQ. This CDR3 has 15 amino acids. The DNA for the CDR3 is TGCGCCAGCAACCAAAGGGGCCTATTTTCTTTTAAGCAGTTCTTC. It codes for CASNQRGLFSFKQFF.

Here the CDR3 DNA reads TGTGCCAGCAGACCTTCCCGGGACGCCTCTGGGGCCAACGTCCTGACTTTC. It is translated as CASRPSRDASGANVLTF. The chain joins TRBV7-9 to TRBJ2-6, with D perhaps being TRBD1 or TRBD2 (5 bases each). The V gene lost 6 bases and the J gene lost 0 bases, with 15 bases spanning the gap. CDR1 is SEHNR, CDR2 FQNEAQ, per germline (reference sequence). The length of the CDR3 is 17 residues.

This clone was found a few times. The CDR3 region is CASSLRMNTEAFF. The CDR3 DNA sequence: TGTGCCAGCAGCTTAAGGATGAACACTGAAGCTTTCTTT. The J gene is TRBJ1-1, the V gene TRBV7-3; D is unresolved. Germline assignment: CDR1 SGHTA and CDR2 FQGTGA. The CDR3 covers 13 residues. Trimming stripped 1 base from V and 0 bases from J, with 3 bases between.

The chain recombines TRBV14 with TRBJ2-2, with 14 bases matching TRBD2. The CDR3 consists of 18 residues. CDR1 is SGHDN and CDR2 is FVKESK in the germline V gene. Trimming at V came to 4 bases and at J to 5 bases, leaving 9 bases not matched to a gene. This CDR3 reads CASSPPGLAGVYTGELFF. The CDR3 nucleotides are TGTGCCAGCAGCCCTCCGGGACTAGCGGGAGTATATACCGGGGAGCTGTTTTTT.

The chain combines TRBV20-1 with TRBJ1-2; D gene unclear. The CDR3 is 11 amino acids. Germline V gene sequence: CDR1 DFQATT, CDR2 SNEGSKA (reference sequence). Trimming removed 5 bases from V and 13 bases from J, with 17 bases in between. CDR3 protein: CSAPLGVSGTF. The DNA of the CDR3 is TGCAGTGCTCCCCTTGGGGTGTCGGGCACCTTC.

This chain connects TRBV29-1 to TRBJ1-1; no firm D call. The CDR3 length is 14 residues. CDR1 is SQVTM, CDR2 ANQGSEA, per germline. V shed 4 bases and J shed 1 base, with 13 bases lying between them. The CDR3 coding sequence is TGCAGCGTTGTGTACAGAGGCACGAACACTGAAGCTTTCTTT. It specifies CSVVYRGTNTEAFF.